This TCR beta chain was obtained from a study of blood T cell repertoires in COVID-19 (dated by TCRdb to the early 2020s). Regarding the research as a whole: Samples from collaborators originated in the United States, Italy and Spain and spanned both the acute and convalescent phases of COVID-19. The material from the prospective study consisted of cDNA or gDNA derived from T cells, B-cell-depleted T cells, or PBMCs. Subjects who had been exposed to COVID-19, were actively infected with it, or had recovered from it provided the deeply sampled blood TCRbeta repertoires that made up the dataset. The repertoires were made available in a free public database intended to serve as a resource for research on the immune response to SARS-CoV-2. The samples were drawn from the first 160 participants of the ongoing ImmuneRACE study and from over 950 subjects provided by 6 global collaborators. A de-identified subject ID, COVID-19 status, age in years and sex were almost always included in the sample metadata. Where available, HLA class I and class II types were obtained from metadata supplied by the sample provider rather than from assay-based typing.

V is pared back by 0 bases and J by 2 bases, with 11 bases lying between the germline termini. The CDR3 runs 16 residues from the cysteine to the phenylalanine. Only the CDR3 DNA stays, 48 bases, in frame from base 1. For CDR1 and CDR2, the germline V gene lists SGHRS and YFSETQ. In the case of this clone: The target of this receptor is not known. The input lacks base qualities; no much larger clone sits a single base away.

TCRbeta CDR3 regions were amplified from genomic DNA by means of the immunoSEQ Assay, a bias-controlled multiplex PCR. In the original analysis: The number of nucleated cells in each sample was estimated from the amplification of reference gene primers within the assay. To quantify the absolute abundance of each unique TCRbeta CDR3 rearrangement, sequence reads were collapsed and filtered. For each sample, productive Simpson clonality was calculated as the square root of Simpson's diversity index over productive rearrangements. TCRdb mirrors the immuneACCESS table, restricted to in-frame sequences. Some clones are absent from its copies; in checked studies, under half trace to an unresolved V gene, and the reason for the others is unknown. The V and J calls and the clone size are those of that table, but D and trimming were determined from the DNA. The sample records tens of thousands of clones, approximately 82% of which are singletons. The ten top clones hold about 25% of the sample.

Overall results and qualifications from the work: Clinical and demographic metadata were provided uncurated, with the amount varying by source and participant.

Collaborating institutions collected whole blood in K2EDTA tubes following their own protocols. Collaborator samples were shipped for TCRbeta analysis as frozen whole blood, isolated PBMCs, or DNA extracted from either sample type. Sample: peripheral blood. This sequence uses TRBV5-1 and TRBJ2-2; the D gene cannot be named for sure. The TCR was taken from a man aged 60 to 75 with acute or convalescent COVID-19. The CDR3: CASSLANPRNTGELFF. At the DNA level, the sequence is TGCGCCAGCAGCTTGGCCAATCCCAGAAACACCGGGGAGCTGTTTTTT.